The TCR beta chain described here comes from a study of tumor-infiltrating lymphocytes in primary liver carcinoma. On the study more broadly: Patients were both men and women, whose ages ran from 30 to 69 years. Samples gave roughly 3.5 to 7.5 million productive TCRbeta reads, similar across tissue types.

Germline DNA was extracted alongside blood RNA, which was obtained from unsorted whole blood. About this clonotype: Its specificity is not known.

Germline V gene sequence: CDR1 MNHEY, CDR2 SVGEGT. V gave up 8 bases and J gave up 6 bases, with 25 bases separating them. The CDR3 consists of 16 residues. From 450 to 550 ng total RNA, TCR beta cDNA was generated with a primer in the constant region. Three rounds of nested multiplex PCR with slightly modified ARM-PCR produced TCR beta libraries. Both of the initial two PCR rounds ran for roughly 11 cycles and employed TRBV1-TRBV30 forward primers alongside a C-beta reverse primer. TCRdb ran MiXCR on the multiplex PCR reads and lists one entry per CDR3 protein. The top ten clones hold roughly 9% of a sample with 320,000 or so distinct CDR3 sequences, around three fifths of them seen once. General study findings and limits: Unsorted bulk processing meant the study did not compare CD4+ and CD8+ repertoires. It was tumor-adjacent and tumor-blood pairs that overlapped less than tumor region pairs did.

The origin of this receptor is a middle-aged man with primary liver carcinoma and hepatitis B virus infection. The J gene is TRBJ1-2, the V gene TRBV6-2 or TRBV6-3, with D maybe TRBD1 (6 bases). The specimen sequenced was peripheral blood. CDR3 nucleotide sequence: TGTGCCAGCGGAGATTACGCGGGGGCTTCGGGCAATGGCTACACCTTC. As protein: CASGDYAGASGNGYTF.